Each of the 18 T cell receptor beta chains below was sequenced from the same sample in a study of cytomegalovirus exposure and HLA in healthy donors. Both 60 Vbeta primers and 13 Jbeta primers went into the PCR. Generated by immunoSEQ multiplex PCR, the TCRdb table keeps only in-frame clones and is missing some. The sample has more than 100,000 clones; about 82% are singletons. Material: PBMCs. These receptors all come from a female donor in good health and CMV-seropositive.

This rearrangement joins TRBV6-5 to TRBJ2-5, with 8 bases identical to TRBD1. V lost 5 bases to trimming and J lost 5 bases; unmatched junction nucleotides: 7. The CDR3 loop spans 14 amino acids. CDR1 and CDR2 from the germline V gene are MNHEY and SVGAGI. The CDR3 loop reads CASSHGTGLETQYF. The CDR3 DNA is TGTGCCAGCAGTCATGGGACAGGCTTGGAGACCCAGTACTTC.

J is TRBJ2-7 and V is TRBV4-2; 10 bases are a match to TRBD1. Germline assignment: CDR1 LGHNA and CDR2 YNFKEQ. The CDR3 runs 16 residues. Unmatched junction bases numbered 7, after V lost 0 bases and J lost 5 bases. This chain's CDR3 is CASSQDLSGQGHEQYF. The CDR3 DNA reads as TGTGCCAGCAGCCAAGATCTCTCGGGACAGGGGCACGAGCAGTACTTC.

In this sample, this clone turned up a few times. The chain carries TRBV2 and TRBJ1-3; D is uncertain. This CDR3 has 16 residues. The V end lost 4 bases, the J end lost 0 bases, and 13 bases lay between the germline ends. Germline loops: CDR1 SNHLY, CDR2 FYNNEI. The CDR3 DNA follows: TGTGCCAGCAGTGGATCCGAGGGTTACTCTGGAAACACCATATATTTT. Encoded protein: CASSGSEGYSGNTIYF. The full variable domain, with the rest looked up from reference TRBV2 and TRBJ1-3, is EPEVTQTPSHQVTQMGQEVILRCVPISNHLYFYWYRQILGQKVEFLVSFYNNEISEKSEIFDDQFSVERPDGSNFTLKIRSTKLEDSAMYFCASSGSEGYSGNTIYFGEGSWLTVV.

V is TRBV9 and J is TRBJ1-1; TRBD1 might be the D (5 bases). The germline gives CDR1 SGDLS, CDR2 YYNGEE. V gave up 4 bases and J gave up 0 bases, with 7 bases separating them. The CDR3 spans 13 residues. CDR3 protein: CASSMTVNTEAFF. As DNA, the CDR3 is TGTGCCAGCAGCATGACAGTGAACACTGAAGCTTTCTTT.

The chain uses TRBV21-1 and TRBJ2-5; no check of the table's D call, TRBD1, against the DNA was made. TRBV21-1 is described as a pseudogene. The CDR3 has 14 residues. In nucleotides, the CDR3 is TGTGCCAGCAGCAAGGGGACACAGCCAGAGACCCAGTACTTC. It codes for CASSKGTQPETQYF.

The chain is built from TRBV27 and TRBJ2-7, with 8 nucleotides matching TRBD2. The CDR3 loop spans 13 amino acids. Germline values: CDR1 MNHEY, CDR2 SMNVEV (reference sequence). The junction had 2 bases not matched to a gene; V was cut back by 3 bases and J by 4 bases. DNA of the CDR3: TGTGCCAGCAGTTTGGGCGGGAGGTACGAGCAGTACTTC. It specifies CASSLGGRYEQYF.

The chain employs TRBV6-5 and TRBJ1-2; a weak D match, TRBD1 (5 bases). The germline V gene encodes CDR1 MNHEY and CDR2 SVGAGI. CDR3 size: 15 residues. V was pared by 1 base and J by 2 bases, with 11 bases between. The CDR3 region is CASSYFNRGNYGYTF. In DNA, the CDR3 is TGTGCCAGCAGTTACTTCAATCGGGGGAACTATGGCTACACCTTC.

This chain joins TRBV6-4 and TRBJ2-7; D remains unclear. Trimming took off 5 bases at V and 1 base at J, with 12 bases between the two ends. CDR3 size: 14 residues. Germline CDR1 reads MRHNA; CDR2 reads SNTAGT. The CDR3 loop is CASSWSLGSYEQYF. The CDR3 bases are TGTGCCAGCAGTTGGTCGCTCGGGTCCTACGAGCAGTACTTC.

The chain uses TRBV14 and TRBJ2-5; 9 bases agree with TRBD2. This CDR3 has 16 residues. The junction had 5 bases not matched to a gene; V was cut back by 1 base and J by 2 bases. Germline CDR1 reads SGHDN; CDR2 reads FVKESK. CDR3 sequence (DNA): TGTGCCAGCAGCCAAGTAGCGGGAGTGGGTCAAGAGACCCAGTACTTC. Protein product: CASSQVAGVGQETQYF.

The V call is TRBV6-5, the J call TRBJ2-7, with D possibly matching TRBD2 (6 bases). Germline CDR1 reads MNHEY; CDR2 reads SVGAGI. This CDR3 spans 13 amino acids. V dropped 7 bases and J dropped 6 bases, with 16 bases sitting between them. CDR3 amino acids: CASTTGEAGEQYF. For the CDR3, the DNA is TGTGCCAGCACGACGGGAGAAGCGGGCGAGCAGTACTTC.

The chain carries TRBV7-2 and TRBJ2-3, with 7 bases that match TRBD2. J lost 1 base, V lost 9 bases, and 4 bases had no gene match. Germline CDR1 is SGHTA and CDR2 is FQGNSA. The CDR3 sequence is 13 residues long. CDR3 coding DNA: TGTGCCAGAGCTAGCGGAGGCACAGATACGCAGTATTTT. Translating it yields CARASGGTDTQYF.

The rearrangement uses TRBV27 and TRBJ1-5; no firm D call. Trimming removed 0 bases at V and 3 bases at J, with 6 bases between. Germline V gene sequence: CDR1 MNHEY, CDR2 SMNVEV (reference sequence). CDR3 size: 14 residues. The CDR3 DNA sequence: TGTGCCAGCAGTTTATCGAGGGACAATCAGCCCCAGCATTTT. Translating it yields CASSLSRDNQPQHF.

The genes are TRBV5-1 and TRBJ1-1; TRBD1 agrees at 8 bases. This CDR3 region has 16 residues. Per germline, CDR1 SGHRS and CDR2 YFSETQ. V gave up 0 bases and J gave up 1 base; unmatched junction bases: 5. CDR3: CASSLGQGASNTEAFF. CDR3 DNA: TGCGCCAGCAGCTTGGGGCAGGGGGCCTCGAACACTGAAGCTTTCTTT.

Of note for this clone: Germline and junction disagree at one end, which may indicate a read error. The rearrangement links TRBV7-9 to TRBJ2-7, with 8 bases lining up with TRBD2. The length of the CDR3 is 12 residues. Germline V CDR1 and CDR2: SEHNR, FQNEAQ (reference sequence). CDR3: CSSSPGGNEQYF. CDR3 DNA sequence: TGTTCCAGCAGCCCGGGGGGGAACGAGCAGTACTTC.

V is TRBV25-1 and J is TRBJ2-2, with D unresolved. The CDR3 sequence is 13 residues long. CDR1 MGHDK and CDR2 SYGVNS come from the germline V gene. The V end was cut by 6 bases, the J end by 2 bases, with 7 bases between. The CDR3 DNA reads as TGTGCCAGCAGCCTGCGTAACACCGGGGAGCTGTTTTTT. It is translated as CASSLRNTGELFF.

The CDR3 sequence: CASSLGGNTGELFF. In DNA, the CDR3 is TGTGCCAGCAGCTTGGGAGGAAACACCGGGGAGCTGTTTTTT. The V gene is TRBV5-4, the J gene TRBJ2-2; D is ambiguous. The ends were cut back, 0 bases at V and 2 bases at J, with 5 bases in the middle. Germline lookup yields CDR1 SGHNT and CDR2 YYREEE (reference sequence). There are 14 residues in the CDR3.

To note about this clone: One end of the junction fails to match germline, which may point to a read error. The J gene is TRBJ1-2, the V gene TRBV5-6; 7 nucleotides agree with TRBD1. The V gene's germline CDR1 is SGHDT and CDR2 YYEEEE. The CDR3 extends over 14 amino acids. DNA of the CDR3: TGTGCCAGCAGCTCGAGGGGCAGGGGGATTGGCTACCCCTTC. The encoded protein is CASSSRGRGIGYPF. Complete variable domain (other parts from reference TRBV5-6 and TRBJ1-2): DAGVTQSPTHLIKTRGQQVTLRCSPKSGHDTVSWYQQALGQGPQFIFQYYEEEERQRGNFPDRFSGHQFPNYSSELNVNALLLGDSALYLCASSSRGRGIGYPFGSGTRLTVV.

The genes are TRBV7-2 and TRBJ1-2, with 9 bases that match TRBD1. This CDR3 contains 18 residues. J was trimmed by 3 bases and V by 4 bases; bases with no gene match: 15. Germline CDR1 SGHTA, CDR2 FQGNSA. CDR3 region: CASSSGLGARDRDYGYTF. DNA for the CDR3: TGTGCCAGCAGCTCCGGATTAGGGGCCCGGGACAGGGACTATGGCTACACCTTC.